This T cell receptor beta chain was observed in a study of CD8+CD57+ T cells in acquired aplastic anemia (dated by TCRdb to 2016 to 2019). For the study in its entirety: On average, sorted CD4+ and CD8+ cells yielded about 3 ug of extracted DNA, with a range of roughly 0.18 to 30 ug. CD8+CD57+ expansion was defined as frequency above the mean frequency observed in healthy subjects.

Expansion of CD8+CD57+ cells had been shown by flow cytometry in the patients chosen for sequencing. All patients had severe acquired aplastic anemia diagnosed by International Study of Aplastic Anemia and Agranulocytosis and Camitta criteria. No patient had received any therapy when blood was sampled. In the study, sorted CD4+ and CD8+ blood T cells from patients with severe aplastic anemia and from healthy subjects underwent deep sequencing of TCR repertoires. Patients were enrolled in the USA under clinicaltrials.gov protocols 00001620, 01623167, 00001397, 00071045, 00081523 and 00961064. Ficoll-Paque density gradient centrifugation was used to isolate peripheral blood mononuclear cells. Before DNA extraction, CD4+ and CD8+ T cells were sorted with FACS or magnetic beads. Genomic DNA was used as template for profiling of TCR beta VDJ combinations and CDR3 sequences. An Illumina HiSeq 2000 was used for TCR repertoire sequencing. Per the source publication's procedure: Repertoire assessment relied on Simpson's diversity index, CDR3 size and DJ length profiles, and TRBV/TRBJ rearrangement plots. The immunodominant clone was defined as the most abundant DNA sequence in deep sequencing data. CDR3 amino acid sequences were screened for sharing across subjects and compared with published repertoires and the VDJdb database. The public reads were run again by TCRdb, first through fastp at Q25 and then through MiXCR, and only productive beta chains were kept. Each CDR3 protein gets just one entry, which takes the most common genes and DNA from the rows behind it. The V and J calls were determined by TCRdb, not by the authors. This sample is represented by 180,000 or so distinct CDR3 sequences; roughly 48% of them were singletons. The top ten hold 1.1% of the sample.

The full study reports these points: Patients and healthy controls showed no significant difference in CD8+ Simpson's diversity (P=0.060). Around 27 CD8+ CDR3 sequences were shared between patients and controls but appeared highly expressed in patients and within their immunodominant clones.

CDR1 and CDR2, per the germline V gene (reference sequence), are DFQATT and SNEGSKA. The CDR3, cysteine through phenylalanine, is 14 amino acids long. The retained sequence is limited to the CDR3, 42 bases, with the frame set at the first base. This clonotype occurred a few times. Its recognized antigen is unknown. A much bigger clone sits one base away, suggesting this may be a read error. This TCR was sampled from a human donor with aplastic anemia. Source material: sorted CD4+, CD8+, or CD8+CD57+ T cells (not recorded which) from PBMCs. Recombination linked TRBV20-1 to TRBJ2-1; no D gene is confidently identified. CDR3 protein: CSATGPLTYNEHFF. The DNA sequence is TGCAGTGCTACCGGGCCCCTAACATACAATGAGCATTTCTTC.